This entry concerns a single TCR beta chain. No antigen is known for it. Clones were read by immunoSEQ multiplex PCR, and TCRdb kept only the in-frame ones, dropping some. The sample shows around 100,000 clones, roughly 84% of them seen only once. These data are taken from a study of T cell responses to AZD1222 COVID-19 vaccine. Findings of the study overall: Spike-specific TCR depth and breadth grew after two AZD1222 doses.

Germline CDR1 is WNHNN and CDR2 is SYGVQD (reference sequence). The CDR3 runs to 17 residues. J lost 0 bases, V lost 3 bases, and 7 bases had no gene match. The rearrangement links TRBV10-1 to TRBJ1-3; 8 bases fit TRBD1. The material was peripheral blood, obtained on day 0 of AZD1222 vaccination. The TCR originated in an adult in good health. The CDR3 nucleotides are TGCGCCAGCAGTGAATCTGGAGGACAGGGCTCTGGAAACACCATATATTTT. Protein: CASSESGGQGSGNTIYF.